This TCR beta chain was obtained from a study of T-cell reconstitution after alpha-beta-depleted transplantation in children (dated by TCRdb to 2016 to 2018). For the study in its entirety: Using TCR repertoire profiling, the study followed T-cell immune reconstitution in a quantitative way in children after TCRalphabeta/CD19-depleted allogeneic hematopoietic cell transplantation. Overall study results and their limits: The frequencies of hyperexpanded clones fell over the following months, and after one year, T-cell counts and TCRbeta diversity were mostly attributed to newly produced T cells. In some patients, the high TCRbeta diversity seen at day 60 was put down to recipient T cells and intrathymic progenitors that had survived conditioning. The apparently early recovery of alphabetaT-cell counts about two months after transplant reportedly depended on only several hundred rapidly expanded clones that came from non-depleted graft cells.

This clonotype was seen many times. Its specific antigen is unknown. Base qualities are not at hand, and no much larger clone is one base apart. This specimen's treatment or condition label, interpreted: allogeneic hematopoietic cell transplantation with graft depleted of TCRalphabeta T cells and CD19 B cells. TCRalphabeta/CD19-depleted allogeneic hematopoietic cell grafts were given to the transplant recipients, all of whom were children. The method behind the library was PCR. The sample was run on an Illumina HiSeq 2500. TCR libraries were prepared with molecular barcoding, using unique molecular identifiers to normalize TCRbeta repertoire quantification. TCRdb redid the processing of the public reads, applying fastp at Q25 and MiXCR, and retained in-frame beta chains. Records with the same CDR3 protein are collapsed into one entry carrying the most frequent genes and DNA. A total of about 590,000 distinct CDR3 sequences appear in this sample, around 13% of them only once. The top ten clones comprise 2% to 2.5% of the sample.

The junction carries 15 bases between V and J, which are trimmed by 1 base and 5 bases respectively. The CDR3 sequence holds 15 residues, the cysteine and phenylalanine included. Only CDR3 DNA remains: 45 bases, in frame from the first base. According to the germline V gene, CDR1 reads SQVTM and CDR2 reads ANQGSEA. The material was PBMCs, mostly from graft donor cells, obtained 360 days after TCRalphabeta/CD19-depleted stem cell transplant. This sequence uses TRBV29-1 and TRBJ1-5; too little of a D gene remains to name it. The clonotype originates from a male patient under 18 who had a stem cell transplant for acute myeloid leukemia, so the T cells may come from the graft donor. The CDR3 amino acid sequence is: CSVEVSGPAYQPQHF. In nucleotide form, the sequence is TGCAGCGTTGAAGTCAGTGGGCCGGCCTATCAGCCCCAGCATTTT.